A single sample is the source of the 30 T cell receptor beta chains below, sequenced in a study of shared clonotypes between healthy human individuals. The method was immunoSEQ multiplex PCR; TCRdb's version includes in-frame clones alone and lacks a portion of them. This sample yields roughly 700,000 clones, of which roughly 87% are seen a single time; around a third belongs to the top ten. Sequences were obtained from memory CD8+ T cells from PBMCs. Subset reported: CD45RO+ cells pooled with CCR7-negative TemRA cells. Receptor source: a man between 18 and 29 years old in good health. Some clones in this sample may be carry-over from other donors' samples.

This rearrangement joins TRBV4-1 to TRBJ1-3; D might be TRBD1 (5 bases). The CDR3 covers 16 residues. From germline, CDR1 is MGHRA and CDR2 YSYEKL. V lost 0 bases, J lost 4 bases, and 13 bases lay in between. The CDR3 is CASSQDQTRVGNTIYF. CDR3 nucleotide sequence: TGCGCCAGCAGCCAAGACCAGACCAGGGTGGGAAACACCATATATTTT.

This chain links TRBV15 with TRBJ1-2; D might be TRBD1 (6 bases). Germline V gene data show CDR1 as LNHNV and CDR2 as YYDKDF (reference sequence). Trimming removed 4 bases from V and 3 bases from J, with 15 bases in between. This CDR3 region has 15 residues. This CDR3 is CATSIGAGADYGYTF. The CDR3 coding sequence is TGTGCCACCAGCATTGGGGCGGGGGCTGACTATGGCTACACCTTC.

This chain joins TRBV6-5 and TRBJ2-7, with 10 bases fitting TRBD1. After removal of 4 bases from V and 2 bases from J, the junction contained 8 bases not matched to a gene. Germline V CDR1 and CDR2: MNHEY, SVGAGI. The CDR3 has 16 residues. The CDR3 protein is CASSLGPGQGPYEQYF. The CDR3 coding sequence is TGTGCCAGCAGTTTGGGACCGGGACAGGGGCCCTACGAGCAGTACTTC.

The genes are TRBV29-1 and TRBJ2-5; D may correspond to TRBD1 or TRBD2 (6 bases each). TRBJ2-7 matches the DNA end more closely, so the J call is doubtful. CDR3 length: 13 residues. CDR1 and CDR2 (germline): SQVTM, ANQGSEA. The CDR3 spells CSVYYREVGEQYF. The CDR3 DNA sequence: TGCAGCGTGTATTACAGGGAGGTAGGCGAGCAGTACTTC.

The chain links TRBV27 to TRBJ2-3, with 8 positions matching TRBD2. J lost 1 base, V lost 4 bases, and 10 bases had no gene match. This CDR3 spans 17 amino acids. From germline, CDR1 is MNHEY and CDR2 SMNVEV (reference sequence). The CDR3 protein is CASSSNRAGAGTDTQYF. The DNA of the CDR3 is TGTGCCAGCAGTTCGAACCGAGCGGGAGCGGGCACAGATACGCAGTATTTT.

This clone was counted between two and nine times. The chain is built from TRBV14 and TRBJ1-1; the D is unclear. Trimming took off 4 bases at V and 1 base at J, with 13 bases between the two ends. Per germline, CDR1 SGHDN and CDR2 FVKESK. CDR3 length: 15 amino acids. As DNA, the CDR3 is TGTGCCAGCAGCCTTCTGGGCGGATGGAACACTGAAGCTTTCTTT. This codes for CASSLLGGWNTEAFF.

This chain uses TRBV10-3 with TRBJ1-3; D may be TRBD1 (5 bases). This CDR3 spans 16 amino acids. V was pared by 3 bases and J by 4 bases, with 16 bases between. Germline assignment: CDR1 ENHRY and CDR2 SYGVKD. The chain's CDR3 is CAISDSAGTIGNTIYF. In DNA, the CDR3 is TGTGCCATCAGTGATTCGGCAGGGACTATCGGAAACACCATATATTTT.

This chain links TRBV7-9 with TRBJ2-7; D gene uncertain. Trimming took 5 bases from V and 6 from J, leaving 11 bases between them. This CDR3 contains 12 residues. Germline CDR1 SEHNR, CDR2 FQNEAQ (reference sequence). As DNA, the CDR3 is TGTGCCAGCAGCGATACACTGAGCGAGCAGTACTTC. Translation: CASSDTLSEQYF.

The chain links TRBV29-1 to TRBJ2-1; D ambiguous. The ends were cut back, 8 bases at V and 2 bases at J, with 10 bases in the middle. Germline CDR1 SQVTM, CDR2 ANQGSEA. This CDR3 is 12 amino acids long. The CDR3 nucleotides are TGCAGCATGACGAGACCCTACAATGAGCAGTTCTTC. Its protein is CSMTRPYNEQFF.

The chain links TRBV2 to TRBJ2-7; tentative D call: TRBD1 (6 bases). Germline CDR1 reads SNHLY; CDR2 reads FYNNEI. V lost 2 bases to trimming and J lost 2 bases, with 13 bases between them. CDR3 length: 15 amino acids. As DNA, the CDR3 is TGTGCCAGCAGTGAAATCCCGGACAGACCCTACGAGCAGTACTTC. Translating gives CASSEIPDRPYEQYF.

J is TRBJ2-7 and V is TRBV2; D uncertain. Deletions cut 8 bases from V and 2 bases from J, with 10 bases between. This CDR3 has 12 amino acids. Germline lookup yields CDR1 SNHLY and CDR2 FYNNEI. The CDR3 DNA follows: TGTGCCAGCGGATACTCTCCCTACGAGCAGTACTTC. Its protein product is CASGYSPYEQYF.

This chain links TRBV4-2 with TRBJ1-1; D ambiguous. The V gene lost 2 bases and the J gene lost 4 bases, with 11 bases spanning the gap. This CDR3 has 14 residues. CDR1 is LGHNA, CDR2 YNFKEQ, per germline. This CDR3 is CASSQHSEGTEAFF. As DNA, the CDR3 is TGTGCCAGCAGCCAACACAGCGAGGGCACTGAAGCTTTCTTT.

The CDR3 region is CASSANDGFHEQFF. The CDR3 bases are TGTGCCAGCAGCGCAAACGACGGATTCCATGAGCAGTTCTTC. The V call is TRBV7-9, the J call TRBJ2-1; D call uncertain. This CDR3 has 14 amino acids. The V end lost 5 bases, the J end lost 8 bases, and 16 bases lay between the germline ends. Germline loops: CDR1 SEHNR, CDR2 FQNEAQ (reference sequence).

The rearrangement uses TRBV10-1 and TRBJ2-7; no reliable D call. Germline V gene data show CDR1 as WNHNN and CDR2 as SYGVQD (reference sequence). The CDR3 runs 14 residues. Trimming pared 5 bases from V and 3 bases from J, leaving 14 bases between. The CDR3 DNA reads TGCGCCAGCAGTCAAAGATGGGTCTGCTACGAGCAGTACTTC. This encodes CASSQRWVCYEQYF.

This clone was seen only a few times. The V and J genes are TRBV19 and TRBJ1-5; D uncertain. V was clipped by 1 base and J by 3 bases, with 7 bases between them. CDR1 is LNHDA, CDR2 SQIVND, per germline (reference sequence). The CDR3 is 14 amino acids. As DNA, the CDR3 is TGTGCCAGTAGTATAGCAAGGGACAATCAGCCCCAGCATTTT. Its protein is CASSIARDNQPQHF.

This sequence joins TRBV7-9 and TRBJ1-2; D is ambiguous. Germline CDR1 is SEHNR and CDR2 is FQNEAQ (reference sequence). Trimming left V 1 base short and J 0 bases short, with 9 bases between. This CDR3 spans 15 amino acids. The CDR3, as DNA: TGTGCCAGCAGCTTAGATGCCGGAGCTAACTATGGCTACACCTTC. Translating gives CASSLDAGANYGYTF.

The chain joins TRBV10-3 to TRBJ2-7; D unclear. Trimming pared 3 bases from V and 1 base from J, leaving 10 bases between. Per germline, CDR1 ENHRY and CDR2 SYGVKD. The CDR3 contains 14 residues. In DNA, the CDR3 is TGTGCCATCAGTGATCGGAGTATTTCCTACGAGCAGTACTTC. Amino acids: CAISDRSISYEQYF.

This clone was found once. V usage is TRBV5-1 and J usage is TRBJ2-7, with 7 bases that match TRBD1. Germline assignment: CDR1 SGHRS and CDR2 YFSETQ. The CDR3 length is 13 residues. V lost 5 bases and J lost 3; bases outside the gene matches: 5. The CDR3 region is CASRLTGFYEQYF. CDR3 bases: TGCGCCAGCAGGCTGACAGGGTTCTACGAGCAGTACTTC.

The chain recombines TRBV14 with TRBJ2-5; TRBD2 is a possible D gene (6 bases). Germline lookup yields CDR1 SGHDN and CDR2 FVKESK. The ends were cut back, 3 bases at V and 0 bases at J, with 11 bases in the middle. The CDR3 covers 15 residues. The CDR3 bases are TGTGCCAGCAGCCAGCTATTAGCGGACCAAGAGACCCAGTACTTC. Protein sequence: CASSQLLADQETQYF.

V usage is TRBV7-3 and J usage is TRBJ2-3, with 7 nucleotides matching TRBD2. The V gene's germline CDR1 is SGHTA and CDR2 FQGTGA. The CDR3 spans 16 residues. V lost 5 bases, J lost 2 bases, and 10 bases stayed unmatched. The CDR3 DNA follows: TGTGCCAGCAGCCCGATAGCGGGCCGAATCACAGATACGCAGTATTTT. It encodes CASSPIAGRITDTQYF. The full variable domain, completed using reference TRBV7-3 and TRBJ2-3, is GAGVSQTPSNKVTEKGKYVELRCDPISGHTALYWYRQSLGQGPEFLIYFQGTGAADDSGLPNDRFFAVRPEGSVSTLKIQRTERGDSAVYLCASSPIAGRITDTQYFGPGTRLTVL.

The chain recombines TRBV7-6 with TRBJ2-7; no firm D call. V shed 1 base and J shed 2 bases, with 6 bases lying between them. This CDR3 spans 13 amino acids. Germline loops: CDR1 SGHVS, CDR2 FNYEAQ. The CDR3 DNA reads as TGTGCCAGCAGCTTAGTTGGGGCCTACGAGCAGTACTTC. It codes for CASSLVGAYEQYF.

The chain carries TRBV27 and TRBJ2-5; D possibly corresponds to TRBD1 (6 bases). Trimming left V 7 bases short and J 3 bases short, with 18 bases between. Germline V gene data show CDR1 as MNHEY and CDR2 as SMNVEV (reference sequence). The CDR3 is 15 residues long. The CDR3 bases are TGTGCCAGCAACAACATCGGACAGACAAAAGAGACCCAGTACTTC. Protein product: CASNNIGQTKETQYF.

The J gene is TRBJ2-1, the V gene TRBV28, with TRBD2 matching over 7 bases. CDR1 and CDR2 (germline): MDHEN, SYDVKM. This CDR3 is built from 15 residues. The J segment lost 6 bases and the V segment lost 2 bases, leaving 7 bases of the junction unmatched. The CDR3 DNA reads TGTGCCAGCAGTTTACTGGGAGGGGTGGGCAATGAGCAGTTCTTC. Its protein product is CASSLLGGVGNEQFF.

This clone was observed at least ten times. The V call is TRBV6-4, the J call TRBJ2-2; D uncertain. Germline CDR1 and CDR2: MRHNA and SNTAGT. This CDR3 contains 15 residues. V lost 2 bases and J lost 3, with 10 bases in between. In nucleotides, the CDR3 is TGTGCCAGCAGTGACCCGAGTTCGGACACCGGGGAGCTGTTTTTT. As protein: CASSDPSSDTGELFF.

This clone has only a few counts. The gene calls are TRBV11-2 and TRBJ2-7; D may be TRBD1 (6 bases). The V gene's germline CDR1 is SGHAT and CDR2 FQNNGV. With 6 bases removed from V and 1 base from J, the gap between germline ends came to 13 bases. This CDR3 spans 14 amino acids. The CDR3 sequence: CASRTGRGSYEQYF. The CDR3 DNA sequence: TGTGCCAGCAGGACCGGAAGGGGGTCCTACGAGCAGTACTTC.

The chain employs TRBV4-3 and TRBJ1-2; 8 bases fit TRBD1. J was trimmed by 5 bases and V by 0 bases; bases with no gene match: 2. The CDR3 runs to 14 residues. From germline, CDR1 is LGHNA and CDR2 YSLEER. The CDR3 bases are TGCGCCAGCAGCCAAGACCGGACAGGGTATGGCTACACCTTC. Translation gives CASSQDRTGYGYTF.

The chain uses TRBV28 and TRBJ1-5, with D possibly matching TRBD1 (6 bases). The CDR3 is 15 amino acids. CDR1 is MDHEN and CDR2 is SYDVKM in the germline V gene. V lost 1 base to trimming and J lost 4 bases, with 11 bases between them. CDR3 DNA: TGTGCCAGCAGTTTATACAGGGAGGGGAATCAGCCCCAGCATTTT. Its protein product is CASSLYREGNQPQHF.

This CDR3 reads CASSLGIGGQGTIGYTF. The CDR3, as DNA: TGCGCCAGCAGCTTGGGGATTGGAGGACAGGGTACTATTGGCTACACCTTC. V usage is TRBV5-1 and J usage is TRBJ1-2, with TRBD1 identical over 8 bases. Trimming removed 0 bases from V and 7 bases from J; junction bases left unmatched: 14. There are 17 residues in the CDR3. The germline V gene encodes CDR1 SGHRS and CDR2 YFSETQ.

The chain couples TRBV5-6 to TRBJ2-3, with 7 bases that match TRBD1. The CDR3 runs 15 residues. CDR1 and CDR2 (germline): SGHDT, YYEEEE. With V trimmed by 2 bases and J by 4 bases, 7 bases remained unmatched. CDR3 sequence (DNA): TGTGCCAGCAGCTTAGTTCCAGGGGGACCAGATACGCAGTATTTT. It specifies CASSLVPGGPDTQYF.

The gene calls are TRBV27 and TRBJ2-3; no clear D gene. Germline lookup yields CDR1 MNHEY and CDR2 SMNVEV (reference sequence). V was trimmed by 2 bases and J by 2 bases, leaving 11 bases between them. This CDR3 is 15 amino acids long. The CDR3, as DNA: TGTGCCAGCAGTTTAGGGCTTACGCTCACAGATACGCAGTATTTT. Its translation is CASSLGLTLTDTQYF.